This TCR beta chain emerged from a study of shared clonotypes between healthy human individuals. Findings of the study overall: It was anticipated that sequencing depth would influence how many clonotypes donors shared.

Germline CDR1 reads MNHEY; CDR2 reads SVGAGI. V was shortened by 0 bases and J by 6 bases, with 8 bases between the two germline ends. The CDR3 covers 13 residues. The assay was immunoSEQ multiplex PCR, and TCRdb's table has in-frame clones only and misses some. This sample has some 2.1 million clones, with around 95% found just once. As to this clone: The antigen is not known. The sample contains more than one DNA sequence encoding this CDR3.

The TCR originated in a man aged 18 to 29 in good health. V usage is TRBV6-5 and J usage is TRBJ1-1, with no clear D. What was sequenced was naive CD4+ T cells sorted from blood. Subset specified: CD45RA+ positively selected. Here the CDR3 reads CASSYSGRAEAFF. The CDR3 DNA is TGTGCCAGCAGTTACTCAGGGAGAGCTGAAGCTTTCTTT.